The sequence of this T cell receptor beta chain was determined in a study of cytomegalovirus exposure and HLA in healthy donors. Overall study findings and caveats: Follow-up analysis later connected one missense variant in DCLRE1C with trimming of TCR beta V- and J-genes.

The PCR was carried out with 60 Vbeta primers and 13 Jbeta primers. Authors' analysis steps: Counted up in a later analysis, unique TCR beta chains came to about 83 million, with about 9.9 million shared. The repertoire was sequenced with immunoSEQ multiplex PCR; TCRdb's copy has only in-frame clones and lacks some. V, J and clone size derive from that table, while D and trimming were established from the DNA sequence. Of 250,000 to 350,000 clones listed, around nine tenths are singletons. With 0 bases clipped from V and 5 bases from J, the junction kept 6 bases outside the gene matches. The CDR3 is 15 amino acids. Germline assignment: CDR1 SGHNT and CDR2 YYREEE (reference sequence). A word on this clone: Its matching antigen is unknown.

This TCR was sampled from a woman aged 18-29 years in good health and CMV-seronegative. The chain recombines TRBV5-4 with TRBJ2-5; TRBD2 matches at 8 bases. What was sequenced was PBMCs. The CDR3 nucleotides read TGTGCCAGCAGCTTGGACGGGGGGGCATGGGAGACCCAGTACTTC. This sequence encodes CASSLDGGAWETQYF.